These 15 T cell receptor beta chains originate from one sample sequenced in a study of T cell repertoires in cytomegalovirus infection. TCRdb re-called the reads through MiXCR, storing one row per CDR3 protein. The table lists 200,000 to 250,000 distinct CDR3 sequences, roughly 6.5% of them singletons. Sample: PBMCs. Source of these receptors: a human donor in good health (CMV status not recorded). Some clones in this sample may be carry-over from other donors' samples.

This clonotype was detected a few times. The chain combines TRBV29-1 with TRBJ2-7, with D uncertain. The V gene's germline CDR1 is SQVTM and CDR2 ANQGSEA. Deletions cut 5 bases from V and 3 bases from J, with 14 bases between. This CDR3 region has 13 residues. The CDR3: CSVSSGTFYEQYF. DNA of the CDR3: TGCAGCGTTTCGTCAGGTACCTTCTACGAGCAGTACTTC.

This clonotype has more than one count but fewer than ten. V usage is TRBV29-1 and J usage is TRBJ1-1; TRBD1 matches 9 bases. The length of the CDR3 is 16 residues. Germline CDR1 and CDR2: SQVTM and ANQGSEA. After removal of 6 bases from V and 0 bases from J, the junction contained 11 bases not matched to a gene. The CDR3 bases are TGCAGCGTCCAACCGGGACAGGGAGCGATGAACACTGAAGCTTTCTTT. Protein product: CSVQPGQGAMNTEAFF.

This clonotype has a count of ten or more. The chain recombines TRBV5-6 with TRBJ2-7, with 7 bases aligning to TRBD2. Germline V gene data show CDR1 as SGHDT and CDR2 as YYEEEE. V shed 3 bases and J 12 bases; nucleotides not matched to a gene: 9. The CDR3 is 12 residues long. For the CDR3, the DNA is TGTGCCAGCAGCTGGGAGCAGGGAGGGCCGTACTTC. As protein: CASSWEQGGPYF.

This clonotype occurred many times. Here the CDR3 reads CASSLTGGEKLFF. The CDR3 DNA reads TGTGCCAGCAGCTTAACAGGGGGCGAAAAACTGTTTTTT. The genes are TRBV7-3 and TRBJ1-4; 7 bases map to TRBD1. CDR1 SGHTA and CDR2 FQGTGA come from the germline V gene. The CDR3 spans 13 residues. Germline trimming cut 0 bases from V and 8 bases from J; bases unmatched to any gene: 0.

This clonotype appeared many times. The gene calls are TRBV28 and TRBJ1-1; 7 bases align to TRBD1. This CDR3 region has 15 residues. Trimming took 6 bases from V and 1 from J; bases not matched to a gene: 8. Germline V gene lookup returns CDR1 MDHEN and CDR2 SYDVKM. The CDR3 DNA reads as TGTGCCAGCAGGACCGGGACAGAGAGGAACACTGAAGCTTTCTTT. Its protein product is CASRTGTERNTEAFF.

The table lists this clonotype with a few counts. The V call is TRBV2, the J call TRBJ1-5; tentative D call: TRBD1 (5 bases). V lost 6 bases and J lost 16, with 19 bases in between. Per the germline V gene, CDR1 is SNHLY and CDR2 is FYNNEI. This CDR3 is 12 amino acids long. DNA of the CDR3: TGTGCCAGCAGCTGGGGCGATCAGCCCCGACATTTT. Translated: CASSWGDQPRHF.

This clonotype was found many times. CDR3 DNA sequence: TGCAGCGTCGGACTAGCGGGGGAGCTTAACACCGGGGAGCTGTTTTTT. This codes for CSVGLAGELNTGELFF. The chain employs TRBV29-1 and TRBJ2-2; TRBD2 matches at 13 bases. The ends lost 6 bases at V and 2 bases at J; junction bases unmatched: 6. Germline V CDR1 and CDR2: SQVTM, ANQGSEA. The CDR3 is made up of 16 amino acids.

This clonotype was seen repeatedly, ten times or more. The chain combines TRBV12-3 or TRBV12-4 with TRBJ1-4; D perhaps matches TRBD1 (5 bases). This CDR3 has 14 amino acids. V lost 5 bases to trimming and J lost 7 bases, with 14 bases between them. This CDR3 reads CASSDPGRGEKLFF. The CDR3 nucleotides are TGTGCCAGCAGTGACCCCGGGAGGGGTGAAAAACTGTTTTTT.

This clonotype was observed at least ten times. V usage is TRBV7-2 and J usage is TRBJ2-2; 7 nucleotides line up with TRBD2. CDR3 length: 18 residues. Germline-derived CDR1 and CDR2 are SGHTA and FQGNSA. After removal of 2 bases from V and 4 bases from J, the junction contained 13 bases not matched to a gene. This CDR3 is CASSLPLPGLKVTGELFF. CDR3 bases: TGTGCCAGCAGCTTACCCTTACCGGGACTAAAAGTCACCGGGGAGCTGTTTTTT.

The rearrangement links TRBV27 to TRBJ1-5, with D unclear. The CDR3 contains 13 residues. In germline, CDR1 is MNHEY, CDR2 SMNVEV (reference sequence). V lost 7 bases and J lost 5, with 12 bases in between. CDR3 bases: TGTGCCAGCAAGGGCAGGCCAGATCAGCCCCAGCATTTT. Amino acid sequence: CASKGRPDQPQHF.

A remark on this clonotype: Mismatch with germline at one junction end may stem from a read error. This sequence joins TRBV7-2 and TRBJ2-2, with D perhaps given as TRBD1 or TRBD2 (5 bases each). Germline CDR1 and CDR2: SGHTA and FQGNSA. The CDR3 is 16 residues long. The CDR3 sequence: CANSLAGSLNSGELYF. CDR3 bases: TGTGCCAACAGCTTAGCAGGGTCCCTGAACTCCGGGGAGCTGTATTTT.

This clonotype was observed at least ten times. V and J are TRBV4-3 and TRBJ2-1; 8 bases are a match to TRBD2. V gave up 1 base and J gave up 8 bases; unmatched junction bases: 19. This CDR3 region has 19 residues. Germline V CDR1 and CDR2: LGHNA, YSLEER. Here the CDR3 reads CASSQVSLRRSGGPDEQFF. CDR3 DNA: TGCGCCAGCAGCCAAGTCTCACTTCGTCGGTCGGGGGGGCCCGATGAGCAGTTCTTC.

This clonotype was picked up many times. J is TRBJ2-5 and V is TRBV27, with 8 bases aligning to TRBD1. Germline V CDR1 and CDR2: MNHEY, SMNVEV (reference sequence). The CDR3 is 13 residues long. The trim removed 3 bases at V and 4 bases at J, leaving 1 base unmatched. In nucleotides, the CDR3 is TGTGCCAGCAGTTTTACAGGGGGAGAGACCCAGTACTTC. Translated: CASSFTGGETQYF.

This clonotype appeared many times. In DNA form, the CDR3 reads TGCAGCGTGCCGGTCAACACTGAAGCTTTCTTT. Its protein is CSVPVNTEAFF. V gene TRBV29-1 combines with J gene TRBJ1-1; D is uncertain. Looked up from germline, CDR1 is SQVTM and CDR2 is ANQGSEA. The CDR3 loop spans 11 amino acids. V was pared by 6 bases and J by 2 bases, with 7 bases between.

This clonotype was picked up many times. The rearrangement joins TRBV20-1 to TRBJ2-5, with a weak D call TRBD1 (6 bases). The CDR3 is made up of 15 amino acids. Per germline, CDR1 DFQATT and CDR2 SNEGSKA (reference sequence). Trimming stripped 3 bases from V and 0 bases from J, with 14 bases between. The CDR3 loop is CSARPGDRYQETQYF. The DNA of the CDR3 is TGCAGTGCTAGGCCAGGGGATCGATACCAAGAGACCCAGTACTTC.